The 21 T cell receptor beta chains below come from one sample, sequenced in a study of blood T cell repertoires in COVID-19. TCRdb keeps only in-frame clones here, not all; method: immunoSEQ multiplex PCR. The table shows 190,000 or so clones, with 70% to 90% occurring only once. The sample was peripheral blood. Receptors originate from a man between 35 and 55 years old with active or convalescent COVID-19.

The chain is built from TRBV24-1 and TRBJ1-5; D is perhaps TRBD1 (5 bases). CDR1 is KGHDR, CDR2 SFDVKD, per germline. The CDR3 is 15 residues long. The V end lost 2 bases, the J end lost 4 bases, and 11 bases lay between the germline ends. CDR3 in amino acids: CATSDSGLGNQPQHF. The DNA for the CDR3 is TGTGCCACCAGTGATTCAGGGTTGGGAAATCAGCCCCAGCATTTT.

The chain combines TRBV23-1 with TRBJ2-7, with D maybe TRBD1 (6 bases). TRBV23-1 is classed as an ORF, of uncertain function. V was cut by 1 base and J by 3 bases, with 10 bases left in between. The CDR3 extends over 14 amino acids. In nucleotides, the CDR3 is TGCGCCAGCAGTCAATTGACAGGTGACTACGAGCAGTACTTC. It yields the protein CASSQLTGDYEQYF.

This rearrangement joins TRBV21-1 to TRBJ2-1; TRBD2, the table's D call, lacks a check against the DNA. TRBV21-1 is recorded as a pseudogene. This CDR3 has 16 amino acids. CDR3 protein: CASSKIFSTERHEQFF. The CDR3 nucleotides read TGTGCCAGCAGCAAAATCTTTTCCACGGAGAGGCATGAGCAGTTCTTC.

The chain couples TRBV7-3 to TRBJ1-2; 8 nucleotides agree with TRBD1. Unmatched junction bases numbered 4, after V lost 3 bases and J lost 7 bases. This CDR3 has 13 amino acids. Germline V lookup: CDR1 SGHTA, CDR2 FQGTGA. In nucleotides, the CDR3 is TGTGCCAGCAGCTTGGACAGGGAAGGTGGCTACACCTTC. Its translation is CASSLDREGGYTF.

This clone was observed once. The chain has TRBV6-4 and TRBJ2-3; the D is unclear. There are 14 residues in the CDR3. Looked up from germline, CDR1 is MRHNA and CDR2 is SNTAGT. V was cut by 5 bases and J by 2 bases, with 11 bases left in between. CDR3 DNA: TGTGCCAGCAGTACGCGGCCTAACACAGATACGCAGTATTTT. Translating gives CASSTRPNTDTQYF.

This clone was detected once. V is TRBV19 and J is TRBJ1-6; 9 bases fit TRBD1. Germline V CDR1 and CDR2: LNHDA, SQIVND (reference sequence). The junction had 3 bases not matched to a gene; V was cut back by 3 bases and J by 6 bases. The CDR3 sequence is 15 residues long. This CDR3 is CASSISGQGNSPLHF. The CDR3, as DNA: TGTGCCAGTAGTATCTCGGGACAGGGTAATTCACCCCTCCACTTT.

CDR3 sequence (DNA): TGCGCCAGCGGGGGCCTGAGGGAGCAGTTCTTC. It encodes CASGGLREQFF. The chain links TRBV4-3 to TRBJ2-1; D perhaps matches TRBD1 (6 bases). V lost 8 bases and J 10 bases, leaving 12 bases between the germline ends. CDR1 and CDR2 (germline): LGHNA, YSLEER. The CDR3 length is 11 residues.

This chain links TRBV7-9 with TRBJ1-2; 8 bases are a match to TRBD1. The germline V gene has CDR1 SEHNR and CDR2 FQNEAQ (reference sequence). The CDR3 runs 14 residues. The V and J ends lost 5 bases and 7 bases, in that order; junction bases with no gene match: 9. This CDR3 is CASSEQGGGRGYTF. The DNA for the CDR3 is TGTGCCAGCAGCGAACAGGGGGGCGGTCGTGGCTACACCTTC.

The chain has TRBV29-1 and TRBJ1-1; no reliable D call. The CDR3 length is 10 residues. Looked up from germline, CDR1 is SQVTM and CDR2 is ANQGSEA. V was cut by 5 bases and J by 7 bases, with 8 bases left in between. The CDR3 region is CSVRGFEAFF. In nucleotides, the CDR3 is TGCAGCGTTAGAGGGTTTGAAGCTTTCTTT.

This clone occurred a few times. The V gene is TRBV28, the J gene TRBJ1-4; the D gene is possibly TRBD1 (6 bases). The V end lost 3 bases, the J end lost 8 bases, and 13 bases lay between the germline ends. The germline V gene has CDR1 MDHEN and CDR2 SYDVKM. The CDR3 has 14 amino acids. CDR3 in DNA: TGTGCCAGCAGTTTGGGGGCGGGAGAAGAAAAACTGTTTTTT. It encodes CASSLGAGEEKLFF.

V is TRBV6-5 and J is TRBJ1-2; D is perhaps TRBD1 (6 bases). V was cut by 7 bases and J by 5 bases, with 20 bases left in between. The CDR3 spans 15 residues. Germline V CDR1 and CDR2: MNHEY, SVGAGI. CDR3 sequence (DNA): TGTGCCAGCATCCCACCTGGACAGATACTGTATGGCTACACCTTC. Translation: CASIPPGQILYGYTF.

The V gene is TRBV7-3, the J gene TRBJ1-5; 8 bases agree with TRBD1. Germline-derived CDR1 and CDR2 are SGHTA and FQGTGA. The CDR3 contains 15 residues. The trim removed 2 bases at V and 5 bases at J, leaving 5 bases unmatched. The CDR3 region is CASSLPDREDQPQHF. In nucleotides, the CDR3 is TGTGCCAGCAGCTTACCGGACAGGGAAGATCAGCCCCAGCATTTT.

The DNA of the CDR3 is TGTGCCTGGAGTGCCCCCTCCAGGGGAAAACTGTTTTTT. Translated: CAWSAPSRGKLFF. This chain connects TRBV30 to TRBJ1-4, with D perhaps matching TRBD1 (6 bases). The germline V gene has CDR1 GTSNPN and CDR2 SVGIG (reference sequence). CDR3 size: 13 residues. With 1 base removed from V and 10 bases from J, the gap between germline ends came to 13 bases.

This chain links TRBV5-1 with TRBJ1-3; 7 positions agree with TRBD1. CDR3 length equals 15 residues. The germline V gene has CDR1 SGHRS and CDR2 YFSETQ. J gave up 11 bases and V 0 bases, and 11 bases lay outside the gene matches. In nucleotides, the CDR3 is TGCGCCAGCAGCTTGGGTCGGGACAGCCTGAAGCCCATATATTTT. Translating gives CASSLGRDSLKPIYF.

This rearrangement joins TRBV4-1 to TRBJ1-1; D unresolved. The CDR3 contains 14 residues. V was trimmed by 4 bases and J by 4 bases, leaving 13 bases between them. Germline loops: CDR1 MGHRA, CDR2 YSYEKL. Written as DNA, the CDR3 is TGCGCCAGCAGCCGAAACGTCGGGATCACTGAAGCTTTCTTT. Its protein product is CASSRNVGITEAFF.

The chain's CDR3 is CASSPPTGDTEAFF. The CDR3 nucleotides read TGTGCCAGCAGCCCCCCGACAGGGGACACTGAAGCTTTCTTT. This chain connects TRBV3-1 (or the pseudogene TRBV3-2) to TRBJ1-1, with 8 bases identical to TRBD1. The V gene end was trimmed by 4 bases and the J gene end by 3 bases; junction bases not matched to a gene: 4. CDR3 length: 14 amino acids. Germline lookup yields CDR1 LGHDT and CDR2 YNNKEL (reference sequence).

The V call is TRBV2, the J call TRBJ1-1, with D possibly TRBD1 on 5 matching bases. This CDR3 has 13 residues. Germline loops: CDR1 SNHLY, CDR2 FYNNEI. V shed 8 bases and J shed 0 bases, with 10 bases lying between them. The CDR3 DNA sequence: TGTGCCAGCGGGGGGAGTTTGAACACTGAAGCTTTCTTT. This sequence encodes CASGGSLNTEAFF.

The chain joins TRBV19 to TRBJ1-1; D is unresolved. Germline assignment: CDR1 LNHDA and CDR2 SQIVND (reference sequence). The V end lost 4 bases, the J end lost 2 bases, and 14 bases lay between the germline ends. This CDR3 contains 15 residues. The DNA for the CDR3 is TGTGCCAGTAGTACGCCGAGACTGAGAAACACTGAAGCTTTCTTT. Its translation is CASSTPRLRNTEAFF.

Here the CDR3 DNA reads TGTGCCAGCAGCTTAATGACAGGCACAGATACGCAGTATTTT. Translated: CASSLMTGTDTQYF. The chain has TRBV5-4 and TRBJ2-3; D may be TRBD1 (5 bases). Per the germline V gene, CDR1 is SGHNT and CDR2 is YYREEE (reference sequence). Between the trimmed V and J ends, which lost 2 bases and 1 base, there was a span of 8 bases. This CDR3 region has 14 residues.

This clone showed up just once. V and J are TRBV5-1 and TRBJ2-7; 7 bases fit TRBD1. V shed 4 bases and J 6 bases; nucleotides not matched to a gene: 10. The germline gives CDR1 SGHRS, CDR2 YFSETQ. The CDR3 runs to 14 residues. In DNA, the CDR3 is TGCGCCAGCAGCCTGATTGAGGGGGACAGCGAGCAGTACTTC. It is translated as CASSLIEGDSEQYF.

This clone was picked up one time. This rearrangement joins TRBV7-2 to TRBJ2-3; 12 bases are a match to TRBD2. The J segment lost 4 bases and the V segment lost 1 base, leaving 9 bases of the junction unmatched. The CDR3 totals 18 residues. Germline CDR1 is SGHTA and CDR2 is FQGNSA. CDR3 DNA sequence: TGTGCCAGCAGCTTAGTGCCTAGCGGGGGGGCCATCGCAGATACGCAGTATTTT. Translated, it gives CASSLVPSGGAIADTQYF.